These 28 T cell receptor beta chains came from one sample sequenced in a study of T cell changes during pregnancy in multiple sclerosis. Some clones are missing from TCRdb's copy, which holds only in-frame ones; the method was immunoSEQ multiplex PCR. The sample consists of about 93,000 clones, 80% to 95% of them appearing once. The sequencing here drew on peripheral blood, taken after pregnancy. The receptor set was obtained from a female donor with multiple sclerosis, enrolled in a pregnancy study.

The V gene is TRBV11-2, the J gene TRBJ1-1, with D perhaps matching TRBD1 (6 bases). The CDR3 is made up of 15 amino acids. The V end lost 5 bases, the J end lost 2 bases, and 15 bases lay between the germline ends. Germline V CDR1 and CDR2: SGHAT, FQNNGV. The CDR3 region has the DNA TGTGCCAGCAGCCCTCGGACAGAGATTAACACTGAAGCTTTCTTT. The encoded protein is CASSPRTEINTEAFF. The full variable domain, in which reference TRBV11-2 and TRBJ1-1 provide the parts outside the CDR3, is EAGVAQSPRYKIIEKRQSVAFWCNPISGHATLYWYQQILGQGPKLLIQFQNNGVVDDSQLPKDRFSAERLKGVDSTLKIQPAKLEDSAVYLCASSPRTEINTEAFFGQGTRLTVV.

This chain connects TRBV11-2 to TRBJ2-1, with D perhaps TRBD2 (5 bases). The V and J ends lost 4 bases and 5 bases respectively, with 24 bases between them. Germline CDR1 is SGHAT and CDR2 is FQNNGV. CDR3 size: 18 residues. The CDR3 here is CASSSLGRALTPDNEQFF. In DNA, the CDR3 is TGTGCCAGCAGCTCCCTAGGGCGGGCACTGACGCCGGACAATGAGCAGTTCTTC.

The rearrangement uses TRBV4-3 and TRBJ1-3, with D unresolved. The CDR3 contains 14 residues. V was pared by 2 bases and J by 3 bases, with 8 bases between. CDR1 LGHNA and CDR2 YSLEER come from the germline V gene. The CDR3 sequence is CASSQKSYGNTIYF. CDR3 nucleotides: TGCGCCAGCAGCCAAAAGAGTTATGGAAACACCATATATTTT.

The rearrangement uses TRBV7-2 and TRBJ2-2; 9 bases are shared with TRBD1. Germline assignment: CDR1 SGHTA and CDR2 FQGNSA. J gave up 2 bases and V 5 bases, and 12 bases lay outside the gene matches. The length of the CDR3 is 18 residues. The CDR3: CASSPRRTGGGNTGELFF. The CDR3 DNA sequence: TGTGCCAGCAGCCCCAGAAGAACAGGGGGCGGAAACACCGGGGAGCTGTTTTTT.

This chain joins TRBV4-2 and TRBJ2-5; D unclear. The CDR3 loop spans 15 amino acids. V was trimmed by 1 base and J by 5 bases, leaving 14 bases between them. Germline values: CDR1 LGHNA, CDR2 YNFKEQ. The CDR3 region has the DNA TGTGCCAGCAGCCAAGGTGCCTACTCGCGGGAGACCCAGTACTTC. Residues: CASSQGAYSRETQYF.

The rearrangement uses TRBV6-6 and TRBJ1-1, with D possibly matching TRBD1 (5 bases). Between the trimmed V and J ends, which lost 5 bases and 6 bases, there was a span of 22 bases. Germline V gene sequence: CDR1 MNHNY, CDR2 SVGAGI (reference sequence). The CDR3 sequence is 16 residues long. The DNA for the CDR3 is TGTGCCAGCAGTATCGGGGGAAGAGTAAGGTTGGCTGAAGCTTTCTTT. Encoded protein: CASSIGGRVRLAEAFF.

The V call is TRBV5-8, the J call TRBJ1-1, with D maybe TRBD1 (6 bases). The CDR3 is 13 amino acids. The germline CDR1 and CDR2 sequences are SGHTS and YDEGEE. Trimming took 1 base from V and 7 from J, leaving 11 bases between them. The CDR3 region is CASSLPGTFEAFF. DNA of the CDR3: TGTGCCAGCAGCTTGCCCGGGACATTTGAAGCTTTCTTT.

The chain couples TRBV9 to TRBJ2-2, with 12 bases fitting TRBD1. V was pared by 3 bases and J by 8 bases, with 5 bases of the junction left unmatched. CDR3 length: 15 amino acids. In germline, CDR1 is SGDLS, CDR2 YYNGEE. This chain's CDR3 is CASSGGQGAQGELFF. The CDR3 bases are TGTGCCAGCAGCGGGGGACAGGGGGCACAGGGGGAGCTGTTTTTT. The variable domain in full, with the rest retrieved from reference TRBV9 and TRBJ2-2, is DSGVTQTPKHLITATGQRVTLRCSPRSGDLSVYWYQQSLDQGLQFLIQYYNGEERAKGNILERFSAQQFPDLHSELNLSSLELGDSALYFCASSGGQGAQGELFFGEGSRLTVL.

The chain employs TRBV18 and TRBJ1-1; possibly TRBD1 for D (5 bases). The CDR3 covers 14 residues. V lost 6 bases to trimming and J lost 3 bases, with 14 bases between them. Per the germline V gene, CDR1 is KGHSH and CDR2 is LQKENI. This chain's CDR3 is CASSPQGLDTEAFF. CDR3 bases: TGTGCCAGCTCGCCTCAGGGACTGGACACTGAAGCTTTCTTT.

CDR3 amino acids: CASSLEDRHYNEQFF. CDR3 nucleotides: TGTGCCAGCAGCTTAGAGGATCGACACTACAATGAGCAGTTCTTC. This chain uses TRBV11-2 with TRBJ2-1, with D unresolved. The CDR3 loop spans 15 amino acids. Trimming shortened V by 0 bases and J by 3 bases, and 9 bases separated the two germline ends. Germline CDR1 is SGHAT and CDR2 is FQNNGV.

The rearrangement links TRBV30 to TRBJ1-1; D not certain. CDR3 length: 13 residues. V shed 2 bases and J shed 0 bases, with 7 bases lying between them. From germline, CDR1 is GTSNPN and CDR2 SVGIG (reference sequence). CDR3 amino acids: CAWSRILNTEAFF. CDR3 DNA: TGTGCCTGGAGTCGTATTTTGAACACTGAAGCTTTCTTT.

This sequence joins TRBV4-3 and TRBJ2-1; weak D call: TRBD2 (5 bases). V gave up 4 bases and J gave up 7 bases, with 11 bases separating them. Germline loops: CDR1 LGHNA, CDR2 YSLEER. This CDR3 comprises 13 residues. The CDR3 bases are TGCGCCAGCAGCCGAGGGCTCGGGAATGAGCAGTTCTTC. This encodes CASSRGLGNEQFF.

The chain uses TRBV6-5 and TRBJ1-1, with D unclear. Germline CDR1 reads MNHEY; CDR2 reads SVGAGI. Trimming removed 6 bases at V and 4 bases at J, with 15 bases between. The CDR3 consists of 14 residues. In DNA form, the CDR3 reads TGTGCCAGCAGCCCCGAGAGGGTAGGCACTGAAGCTTTCTTT. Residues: CASSPERVGTEAFF.

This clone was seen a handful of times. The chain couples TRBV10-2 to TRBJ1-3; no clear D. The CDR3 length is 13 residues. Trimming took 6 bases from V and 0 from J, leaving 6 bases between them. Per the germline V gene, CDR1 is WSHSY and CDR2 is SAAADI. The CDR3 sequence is CASRGLSGNTIYF. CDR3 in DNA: TGCGCCAGCAGGGGCCTCTCTGGAAACACCATATATTTT.

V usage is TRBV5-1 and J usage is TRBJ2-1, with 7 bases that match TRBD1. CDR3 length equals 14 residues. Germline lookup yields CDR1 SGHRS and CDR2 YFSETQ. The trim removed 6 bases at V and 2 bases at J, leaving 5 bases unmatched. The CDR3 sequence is CASTLGQTYNEQFF. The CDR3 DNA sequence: TGCGCCAGCACCCTGGGACAGACCTACAATGAGCAGTTCTTC.

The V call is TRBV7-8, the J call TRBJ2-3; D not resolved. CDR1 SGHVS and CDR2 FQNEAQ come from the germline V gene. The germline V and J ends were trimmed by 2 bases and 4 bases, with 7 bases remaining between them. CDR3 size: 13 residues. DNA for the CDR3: TGTGCCAGCAGCTTATTCCGGGCAGATACGCAGTATTTT. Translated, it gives CASSLFRADTQYF.

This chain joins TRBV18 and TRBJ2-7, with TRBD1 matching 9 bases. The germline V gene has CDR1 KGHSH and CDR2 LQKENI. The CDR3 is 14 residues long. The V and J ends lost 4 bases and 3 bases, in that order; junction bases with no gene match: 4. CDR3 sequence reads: CASSRDRVSYEQYF. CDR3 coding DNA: TGTGCCAGCTCACGGGACAGGGTCAGCTACGAGCAGTACTTC.

CDR3 sequence (DNA): TGTGCCAGCAGTGGCATAATGGGCAGGGGGCACGGTCAGCCCCAGCATTTT. This gives the protein CASSGIMGRGHGQPQHF. The chain recombines TRBV6-1 with TRBJ1-5; 8 bases map to TRBD1. CDR3 length: 17 amino acids. V lost 4 bases to trimming and J lost 6 bases; unmatched junction nucleotides: 14. Germline lookup yields CDR1 MNHNS and CDR2 SASEGT.

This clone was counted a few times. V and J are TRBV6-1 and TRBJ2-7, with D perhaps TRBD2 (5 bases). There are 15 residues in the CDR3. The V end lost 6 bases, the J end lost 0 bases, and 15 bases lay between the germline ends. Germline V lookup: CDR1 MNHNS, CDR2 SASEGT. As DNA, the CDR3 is TGTGCCAGCAGCCAGGACTCCACGGGCTCCTACGAGCAGTACTTC. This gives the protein CASSQDSTGSYEQYF.

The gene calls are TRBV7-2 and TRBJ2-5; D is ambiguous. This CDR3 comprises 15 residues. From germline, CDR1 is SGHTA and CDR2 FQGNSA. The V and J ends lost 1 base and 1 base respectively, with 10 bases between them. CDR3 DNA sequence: TGTGCCAGCAGCTTAGATTTGGGCAGCCAAGAGACCCAGTACTTC. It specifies CASSLDLGSQETQYF.

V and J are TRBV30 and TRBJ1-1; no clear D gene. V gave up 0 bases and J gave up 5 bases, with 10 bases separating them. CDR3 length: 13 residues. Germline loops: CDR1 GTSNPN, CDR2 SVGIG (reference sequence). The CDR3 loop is CAWSVSPGTEAFF. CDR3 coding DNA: TGTGCCTGGAGTGTCTCCCCGGGGACTGAAGCTTTCTTT.

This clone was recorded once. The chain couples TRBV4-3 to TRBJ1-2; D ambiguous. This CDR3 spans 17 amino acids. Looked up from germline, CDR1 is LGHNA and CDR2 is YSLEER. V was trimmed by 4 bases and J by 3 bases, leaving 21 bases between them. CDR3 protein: CASSPKSWQVDYYGYTF. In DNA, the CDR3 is TGCGCCAGCAGCCCCAAGAGTTGGCAGGTAGATTACTATGGCTACACCTTC.

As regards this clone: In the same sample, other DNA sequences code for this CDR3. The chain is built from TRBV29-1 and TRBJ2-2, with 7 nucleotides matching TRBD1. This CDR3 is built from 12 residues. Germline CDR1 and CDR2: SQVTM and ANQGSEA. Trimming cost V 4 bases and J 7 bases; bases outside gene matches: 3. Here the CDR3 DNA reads TGCAGCGTTGGACAGGGCCACGGGGAGCTGTTTTTT. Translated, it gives CSVGQGHGELFF.

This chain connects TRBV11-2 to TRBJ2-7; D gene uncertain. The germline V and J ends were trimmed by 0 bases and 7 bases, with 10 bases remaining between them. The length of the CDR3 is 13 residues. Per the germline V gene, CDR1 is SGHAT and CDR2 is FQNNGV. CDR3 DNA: TGTGCCAGCAGCTTAGATGCCCACAGAGAGCAGTACTTC. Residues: CASSLDAHREQYF.

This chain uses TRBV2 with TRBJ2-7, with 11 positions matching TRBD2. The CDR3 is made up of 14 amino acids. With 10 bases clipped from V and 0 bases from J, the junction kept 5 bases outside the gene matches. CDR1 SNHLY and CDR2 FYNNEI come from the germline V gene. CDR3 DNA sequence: TGTGCCACCGAGACTAGCGGGACCTCCTACGAGCAGTACTTC. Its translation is CATETSGTSYEQYF.

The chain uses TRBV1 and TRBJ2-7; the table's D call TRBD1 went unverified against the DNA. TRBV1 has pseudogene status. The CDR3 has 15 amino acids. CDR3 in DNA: TGCACCAGCAGCCAAGATCGGGGCAGGGGGTGGGAGCAGTACTTC. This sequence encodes CTSSQDRGRGWEQYF.

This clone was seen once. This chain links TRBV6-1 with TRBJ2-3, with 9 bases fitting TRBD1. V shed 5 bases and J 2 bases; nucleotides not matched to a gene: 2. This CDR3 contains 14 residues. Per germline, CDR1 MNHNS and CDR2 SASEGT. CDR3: CASSTGGDTDTQYF. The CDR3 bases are TGTGCCAGCAGTACAGGGGGCGACACAGATACGCAGTATTTT.

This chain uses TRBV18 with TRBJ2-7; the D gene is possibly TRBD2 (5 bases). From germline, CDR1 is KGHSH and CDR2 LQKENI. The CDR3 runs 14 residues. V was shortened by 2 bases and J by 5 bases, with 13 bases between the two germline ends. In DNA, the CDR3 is TGTGCCAGCTCACCAGTGGGAGCGATCCACGAGCAGTACTTC. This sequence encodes CASSPVGAIHEQYF.